This TCR beta chain was sequenced in a study of blood T cell repertoires in COVID-19. Study context: Acute and convalescent COVID-19 specimens originated in the United States, Italy and Spain. Nucleic acid was either cDNA or gDNA, and it came from T cells, B-cell-depleted T cells, or PBMCs.

Trimming shortened V by 1 base and J by 5 bases, and 15 bases separated the two germline ends. Germline V lookup: CDR1 MGHRA, CDR2 YSYEKL. The CDR3 is 15 residues long. Methods used by the authors: Estimation of nucleated cell counts was performed using reference gene primer amplification. Clones were sequenced by immunoSEQ multiplex PCR, and TCRdb holds only the in-frame ones, with some missing. V and J calls and clone size follow that table, whereas D and trimming were derived from the DNA. The sample shows more than 70,000 clones, 87% of them seen only once. This TCR was recovered from a woman in her forties or fifties with active or convalescent COVID-19. The sample taken for sequencing was peripheral blood. The chain couples TRBV4-1 to TRBJ2-7; D ambiguous. CDR3 sequence: CASSQAGAAPDEQYF. The CDR3 DNA reads as TGCGCCAGCAGCCAAGCCGGTGCCGCTCCGGACGAGCAGTACTTC.